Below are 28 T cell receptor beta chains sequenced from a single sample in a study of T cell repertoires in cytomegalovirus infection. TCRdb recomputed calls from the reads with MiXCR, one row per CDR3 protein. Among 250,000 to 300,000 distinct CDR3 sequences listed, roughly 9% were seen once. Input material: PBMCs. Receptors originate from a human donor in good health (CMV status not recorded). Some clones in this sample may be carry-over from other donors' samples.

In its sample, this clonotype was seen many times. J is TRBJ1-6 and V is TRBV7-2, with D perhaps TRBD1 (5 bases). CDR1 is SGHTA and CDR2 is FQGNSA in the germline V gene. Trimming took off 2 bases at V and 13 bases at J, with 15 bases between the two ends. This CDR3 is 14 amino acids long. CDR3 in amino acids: CASSLPGNAGPLHF. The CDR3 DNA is TGTGCCAGCAGCTTACCAGGGAACGCAGGGCCCCTCCACTTT.

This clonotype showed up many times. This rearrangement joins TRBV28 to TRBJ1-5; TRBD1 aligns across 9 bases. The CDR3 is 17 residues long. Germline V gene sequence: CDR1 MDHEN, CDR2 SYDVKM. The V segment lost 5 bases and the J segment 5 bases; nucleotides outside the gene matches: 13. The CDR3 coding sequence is TGTGCCAGCAGTAAGACAGGGGGTGCGCGTCCTCATCAGCCCCAGCATTTT. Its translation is CASSKTGGARPHQPQHF.

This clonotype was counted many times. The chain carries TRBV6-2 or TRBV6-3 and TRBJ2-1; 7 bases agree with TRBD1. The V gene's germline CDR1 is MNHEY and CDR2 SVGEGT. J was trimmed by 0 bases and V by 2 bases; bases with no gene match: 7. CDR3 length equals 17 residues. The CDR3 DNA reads TGTGCCAGCAGTTACGGTTTCAGGGGGAGCTCCTACAATGAGCAGTTCTTC. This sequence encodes CASSYGFRGSSYNEQFF.

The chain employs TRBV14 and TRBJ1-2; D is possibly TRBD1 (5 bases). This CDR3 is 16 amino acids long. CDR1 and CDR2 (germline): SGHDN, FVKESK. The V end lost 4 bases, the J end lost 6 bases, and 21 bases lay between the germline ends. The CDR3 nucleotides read TGTGCCAGCAGCCGAGGGGAGAGGGCGCCTGCCAATGGCTACACCTTC. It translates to CASSRGERAPANGYTF.

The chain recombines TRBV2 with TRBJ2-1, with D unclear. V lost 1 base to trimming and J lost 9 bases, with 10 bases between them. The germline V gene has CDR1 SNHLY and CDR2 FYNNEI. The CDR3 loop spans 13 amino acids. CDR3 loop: CASSEEANTEQFF. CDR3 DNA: TGTGCCAGCAGTGAAGAAGCGAACACTGAGCAGTTCTTC.

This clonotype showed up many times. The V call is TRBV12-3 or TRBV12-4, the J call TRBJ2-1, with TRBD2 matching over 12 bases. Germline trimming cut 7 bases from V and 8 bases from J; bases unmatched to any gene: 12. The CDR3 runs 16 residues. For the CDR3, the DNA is TGTGCCAGCACCCTGACTAGCGGGGGCCTCGGGGATGAGCAGTTCTTC. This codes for CASTLTSGGLGDEQFF.

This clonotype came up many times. The CDR3 protein is CSARAQGLEKLFF. CDR3 nucleotides: TGCAGTGCTAGAGCACAGGGTTTGGAAAAACTGTTTTTT. The chain links TRBV20-1 to TRBJ1-4; D is possibly TRBD1 (6 bases). Trimming removed 1 base from V and 8 bases from J, with 11 bases in between. There are 13 residues in the CDR3. Germline V lookup: CDR1 DFQATT, CDR2 SNEGSKA (reference sequence).

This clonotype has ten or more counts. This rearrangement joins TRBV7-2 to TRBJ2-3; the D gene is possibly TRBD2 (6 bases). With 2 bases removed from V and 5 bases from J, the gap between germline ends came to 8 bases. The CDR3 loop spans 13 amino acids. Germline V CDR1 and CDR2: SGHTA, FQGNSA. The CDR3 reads CASSLNGGDTQYF. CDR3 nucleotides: TGTGCCAGCAGCTTAAACGGGGGAGATACGCAGTATTTT.

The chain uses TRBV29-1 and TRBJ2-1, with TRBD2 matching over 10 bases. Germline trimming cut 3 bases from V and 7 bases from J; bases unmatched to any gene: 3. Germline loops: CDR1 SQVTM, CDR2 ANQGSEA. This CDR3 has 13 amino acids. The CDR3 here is CSVDLAGGNEQFF. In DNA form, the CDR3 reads TGCAGCGTTGACTTAGCGGGAGGTAATGAGCAGTTCTTC.

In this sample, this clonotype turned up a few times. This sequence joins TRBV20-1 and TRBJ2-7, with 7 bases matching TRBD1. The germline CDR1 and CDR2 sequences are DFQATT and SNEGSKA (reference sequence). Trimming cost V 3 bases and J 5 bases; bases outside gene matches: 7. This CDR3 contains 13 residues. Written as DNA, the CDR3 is TGCAGTGCTAGTGACAGGGTTTTCGACGAGCAGTACTTC. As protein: CSASDRVFDEQYF.

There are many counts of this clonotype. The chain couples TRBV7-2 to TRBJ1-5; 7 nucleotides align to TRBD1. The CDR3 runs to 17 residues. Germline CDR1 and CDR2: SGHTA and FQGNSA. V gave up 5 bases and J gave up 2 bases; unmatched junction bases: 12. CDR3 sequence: CASSRTQGGMGNQPQHF. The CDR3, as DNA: TGTGCCAGCAGCCGCACGCAGGGGGGTATGGGCAATCAGCCCCAGCATTTT. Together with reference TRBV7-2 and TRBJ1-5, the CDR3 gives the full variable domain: GAGVSQSPSNKVTEKGKDVELRCDPISGHTALYWYRQSLGQGLEFLIYFQGNSAPDKSGLPSDRFSAERTGGSVSTLTIQRTQQEDSAVYLCASSRTQGGMGNQPQHFGDGTRLSIL.

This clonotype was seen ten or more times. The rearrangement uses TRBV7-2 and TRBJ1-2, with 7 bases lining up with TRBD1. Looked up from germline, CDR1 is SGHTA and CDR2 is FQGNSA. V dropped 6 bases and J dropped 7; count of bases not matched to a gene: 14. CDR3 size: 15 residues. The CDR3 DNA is TGTGCCAGCAGAGGGGGCGCAGGCGGGCGGACTGGCTACACCTTC. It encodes CASRGGAGGRTGYTF.

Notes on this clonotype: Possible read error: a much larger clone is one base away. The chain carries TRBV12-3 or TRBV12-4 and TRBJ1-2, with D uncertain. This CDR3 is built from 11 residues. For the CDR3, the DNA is TGTGCCGGCAGTTCAGAATATGGCTACACCTTC. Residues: CAGSSEYGYTF.

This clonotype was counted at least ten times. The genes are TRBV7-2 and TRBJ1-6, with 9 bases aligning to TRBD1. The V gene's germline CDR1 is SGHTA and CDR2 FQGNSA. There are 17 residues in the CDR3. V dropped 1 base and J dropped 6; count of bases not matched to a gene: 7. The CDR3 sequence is CASSLVPGTGINSPLHF. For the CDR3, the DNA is TGTGCCAGCAGCTTAGTTCCTGGGACAGGGATTAATTCACCCCTCCACTTT.

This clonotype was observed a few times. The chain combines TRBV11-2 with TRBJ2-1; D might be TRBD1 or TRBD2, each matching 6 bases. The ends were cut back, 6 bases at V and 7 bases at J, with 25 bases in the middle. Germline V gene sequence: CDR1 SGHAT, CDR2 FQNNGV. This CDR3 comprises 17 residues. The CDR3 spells CASRAQGRRAGRNEQFF. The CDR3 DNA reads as TGTGCCAGCAGGGCGCAGGGGAGGAGGGCCGGTAGGAATGAGCAGTTCTTC. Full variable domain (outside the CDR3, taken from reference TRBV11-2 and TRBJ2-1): EAGVAQSPRYKIIEKRQSVAFWCNPISGHATLYWYQQILGQGPKLLIQFQNNGVVDDSQLPKDRFSAERLKGVDSTLKIQPAKLEDSAVYLCASRAQGRRAGRNEQFFGPGTRLTVL.

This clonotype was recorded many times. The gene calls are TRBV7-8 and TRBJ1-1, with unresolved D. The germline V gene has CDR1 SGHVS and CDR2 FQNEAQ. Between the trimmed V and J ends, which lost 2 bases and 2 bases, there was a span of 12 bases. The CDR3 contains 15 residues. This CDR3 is CASSLNPTSNTEAFF. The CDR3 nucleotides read TGTGCCAGCAGCTTAAACCCTACATCAAACACTGAAGCTTTCTTT.

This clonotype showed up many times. The CDR3 loop is CASSLGPDKTQYF. DNA of the CDR3: TGTGCCAGCAGCTTAGGGCCAGACAAGACCCAGTACTTC. V is TRBV7-2 and J is TRBJ2-5, with D uncertain. Trimming took off 1 base at V and 6 bases at J, with 9 bases between the two ends. Germline V gene lookup returns CDR1 SGHTA and CDR2 FQGNSA. The CDR3 has 13 amino acids.

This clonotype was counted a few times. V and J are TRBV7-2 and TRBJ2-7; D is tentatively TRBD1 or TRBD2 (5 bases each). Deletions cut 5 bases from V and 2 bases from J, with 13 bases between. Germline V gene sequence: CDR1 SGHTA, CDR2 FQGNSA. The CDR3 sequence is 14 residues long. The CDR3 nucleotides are TGTGCCAGCAGCACTCACGGGACCACCTACGAGCAGTACTTC. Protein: CASSTHGTTYEQYF.

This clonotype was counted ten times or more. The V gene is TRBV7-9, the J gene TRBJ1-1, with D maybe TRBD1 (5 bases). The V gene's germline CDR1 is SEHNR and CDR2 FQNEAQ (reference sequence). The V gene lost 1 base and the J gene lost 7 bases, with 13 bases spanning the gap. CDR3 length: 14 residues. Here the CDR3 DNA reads TGTGCCAGCAGCTTAGGCGCCCAGAGGGGTGAAGCTTTCTTT. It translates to CASSLGAQRGEAFF. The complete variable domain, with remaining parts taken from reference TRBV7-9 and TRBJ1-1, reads DTGVSQNPRHKITKRGQNVTFRCDPISEHNRLYWYRQTLGQGPEFLTYFQNEAQLEKSRLLSDRFSAERPKGSFSTLEIQRTEQGDSAMYLCASSLGAQRGEAFFGQGTRLTVV.

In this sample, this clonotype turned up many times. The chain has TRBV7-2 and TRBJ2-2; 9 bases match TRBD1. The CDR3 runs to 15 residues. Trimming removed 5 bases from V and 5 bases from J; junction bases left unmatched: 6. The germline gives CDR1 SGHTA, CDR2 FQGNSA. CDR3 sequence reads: CASSVRQGGTGELFF. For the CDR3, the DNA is TGTGCCAGCAGCGTCCGACAGGGGGGAACCGGGGAGCTGTTTTTT.

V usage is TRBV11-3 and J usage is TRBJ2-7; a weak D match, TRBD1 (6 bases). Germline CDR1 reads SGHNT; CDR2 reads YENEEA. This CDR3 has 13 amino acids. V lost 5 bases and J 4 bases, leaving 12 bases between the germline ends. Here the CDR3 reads CASSINRAYEQYF. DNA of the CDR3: TGTGCCAGCAGCATTAACAGGGCGTACGAGCAGTACTTC.

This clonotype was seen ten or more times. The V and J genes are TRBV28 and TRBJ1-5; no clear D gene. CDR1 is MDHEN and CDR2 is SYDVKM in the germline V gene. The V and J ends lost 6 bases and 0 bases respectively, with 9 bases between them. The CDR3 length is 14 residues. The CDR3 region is CASSLDGSNQPQHF. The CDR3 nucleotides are TGTGCCAGCAGCTTGGACGGTAGCAATCAGCCCCAGCATTTT.

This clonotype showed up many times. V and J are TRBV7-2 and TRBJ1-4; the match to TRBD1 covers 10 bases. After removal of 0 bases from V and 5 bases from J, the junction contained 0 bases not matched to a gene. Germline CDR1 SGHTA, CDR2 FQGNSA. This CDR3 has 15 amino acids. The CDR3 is CASSLAGQGNEKLFF. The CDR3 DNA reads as TGTGCCAGCAGCTTAGCGGGACAGGGGAATGAAAAACTGTTTTTT.

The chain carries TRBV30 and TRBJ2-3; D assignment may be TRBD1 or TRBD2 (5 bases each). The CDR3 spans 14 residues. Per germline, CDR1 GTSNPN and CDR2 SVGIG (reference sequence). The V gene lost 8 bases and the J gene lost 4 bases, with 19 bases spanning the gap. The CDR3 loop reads CATSPGPPADTQYF. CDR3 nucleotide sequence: TGTGCCACCAGCCCGGGACCCCCAGCAGATACGCAGTATTTT.

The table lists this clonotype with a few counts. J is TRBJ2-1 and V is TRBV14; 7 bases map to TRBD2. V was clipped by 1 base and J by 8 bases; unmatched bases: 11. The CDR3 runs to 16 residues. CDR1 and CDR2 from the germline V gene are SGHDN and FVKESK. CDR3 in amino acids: CASSQAWGRAQDEQFF. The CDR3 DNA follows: TGTGCCAGCAGCCAAGCTTGGGGGAGGGCACAGGATGAGCAGTTCTTC.

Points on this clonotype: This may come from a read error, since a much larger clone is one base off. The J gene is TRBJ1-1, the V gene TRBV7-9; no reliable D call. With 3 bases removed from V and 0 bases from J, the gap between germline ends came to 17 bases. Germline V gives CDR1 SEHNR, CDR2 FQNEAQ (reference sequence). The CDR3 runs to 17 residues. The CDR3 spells CASSFTLSSDMNTEAFF. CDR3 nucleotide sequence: TGTGCCAGCAGCTTTACATTATCTAGTGATATGAACACTGAAGCTTTCTTT. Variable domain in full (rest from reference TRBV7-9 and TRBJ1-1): DTGVSQNPRHKITKRGQNVTFRCDPISEHNRLYWYRQTLGQGPEFLTYFQNEAQLEKSRLLSDRFSAERPKGSFSTLEIQRTEQGDSAMYLCASSFTLSSDMNTEAFFGQGTRLTVV.

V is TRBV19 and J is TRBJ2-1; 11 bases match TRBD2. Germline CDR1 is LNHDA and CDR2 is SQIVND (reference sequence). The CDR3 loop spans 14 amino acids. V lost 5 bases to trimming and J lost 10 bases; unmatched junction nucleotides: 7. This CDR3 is CASSLTSGAREQFF. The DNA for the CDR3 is TGTGCCAGTAGTCTGACTAGCGGGGCAAGGGAGCAGTTCTTC.

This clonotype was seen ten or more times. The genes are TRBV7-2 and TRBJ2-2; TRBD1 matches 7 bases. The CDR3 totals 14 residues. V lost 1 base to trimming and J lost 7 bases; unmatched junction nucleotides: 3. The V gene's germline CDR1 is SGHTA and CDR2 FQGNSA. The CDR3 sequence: CASSLDNRGGELFF. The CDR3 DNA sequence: TGTGCCAGCAGCTTAGATAACAGGGGCGGGGAGCTGTTTTTT.